The TCR beta chain described here comes from a study of identical twins. Study results and limitations: Out-of-frame TCR alpha sharing in monozygotic twins exceeded recombination model predictions. Cord blood beta clonotypes that were abundant carried fewer insertions, and memory repertoires showed no such trend.

Using its own MiXCR run on the 5' RACE reads, TCRdb lists one record per CDR3 protein. The sample lists about 210,000 distinct CDR3 sequences, roughly a tenth seen once, with 5.1% in the top ten. CDR3 length: 13 amino acids. Germline V lookup: CDR1 SGHRS, CDR2 YFSETQ. Trimming shortened V by 3 bases and J by 5 bases, and 11 bases separated the two germline ends. In the case of this clonotype: Its target is unknown.

Material for sequencing was memory (CD45RO+) T cells sorted from blood. The chain uses TRBV5-1 and TRBJ2-5; D remains unclear. The TCR comes from a woman between 18 and 30 years old in good health. CDR3: CASSSDPRETQYF. CDR3 sequence (DNA): TGCGCCAGCAGCTCGGACCCCAGGGAGACCCAGTACTTC.